These 13 T cell receptor beta chains were all obtained from the same sample, sequenced in a study of T cells in Graves' hyperthyroidism and ophthalmopathy. Amplified regions were TCR beta CDR3 sequences from RNA transcripts. The HTBI primer set served for first-round RT-PCR of the TCR CDR3. Each CDR3 protein gets one entry after TCRdb re-called the multiplex PCR reads with MiXCR. The table has about 840,000 distinct CDR3 sequences, over 35% seen once. The specimen sequenced was blood. The origin of the receptors is a man between 18 and 35 years old with Graves' hyperthyroidism.

There are a few counts of this clonotype. The chain uses TRBV5-1 and TRBJ1-1; TRBD1 agrees at 8 bases. This CDR3 is built from 15 residues. Germline loops: CDR1 SGHRS, CDR2 YFSETQ. After removal of 4 bases from V and 5 bases from J, the junction contained 10 bases not matched to a gene. The DNA for the CDR3 is TGCGCCAGCAGCGGCGGACAGGGTGGGTGGACTGAAGCTTTCTTT. Translated: CASSGGQGGWTEAFF.

The chain uses TRBV7-9 and TRBJ1-2; TRBD1 might be the D (5 bases). CDR3 size: 12 residues. V was clipped by 9 bases and J by 8 bases, with 16 bases between them. Germline-derived CDR1 and CDR2 are SEHNR and FQNEAQ (reference sequence). The CDR3 sequence is CASNLGARGYTF. Here the CDR3 DNA reads TGTGCCAGTAACTTAGGGGCGCGGGGCTACACCTTC.

This clonotype was detected a few times. V usage is TRBV7-8 and J usage is TRBJ1-5; 8 positions match TRBD1. The V gene end was trimmed by 3 bases and the J gene end by 4 bases; junction bases not matched to a gene: 8. Germline CDR1 and CDR2: SGHVS and FQNEAQ. The CDR3 totals 16 residues. The CDR3 reads CASSLGPTGGNQPQHF. Written as DNA, the CDR3 is TGTGCCAGCAGCTTGGGCCCCACAGGGGGGAATCAGCCCCAGCATTTT.

This clonotype was seen a few times. This chain uses TRBV19 with TRBJ2-2; no definite D call. The V end lost 5 bases, the J end lost 6 bases, and 13 bases lay between the germline ends. CDR3 length equals 14 residues. Looked up from germline, CDR1 is LNHDA and CDR2 is SQIVND (reference sequence). The CDR3 nucleotides are TGTGCCAGTAGTGCCTCAGTGTACTCCGGGGAGCTGTTTTTT. It encodes CASSASVYSGELFF.

A few counts support this clonotype. The rearrangement links TRBV13 to TRBJ1-5, with 9 bases aligning to TRBD1. Germline trimming cut 5 bases from V and 6 bases from J; bases unmatched to any gene: 8. CDR3 size: 15 residues. Germline V gives CDR1 PRHDT, CDR2 FYEKMQ (reference sequence). The CDR3 sequence: CASSRGQGGIQPQHF. The CDR3 DNA reads TGTGCCAGCAGCAGGGGACAGGGTGGGATTCAGCCCCAGCATTTT. Filled out from reference TRBV13 and TRBJ1-5, the complete variable domain reads AAGVIQSPRHLIKEKRETATLKCYPIPRHDTVYWYQQGPGQDPQFLISFYEKMQSDKGSIPDRFSAQQFSDYHSELNMSSLELGDSALYFCASSRGQGGIQPQHFGDGTRLSIL.

The genes are TRBV29-1 and TRBJ1-5; TRBD1 might be the D (5 bases). The CDR3 has 14 amino acids. V was cut by 3 bases and J by 11 bases, with 20 bases left in between. Germline CDR1 SQVTM, CDR2 ANQGSEA. The CDR3 loop is CSVDPTGDGAAQHF. The DNA for the CDR3 is TGCAGCGTTGATCCCACAGGTGATGGGGCAGCCCAGCATTTT.

The chain couples TRBV10-3 to TRBJ1-6; D is possibly TRBD1 (5 bases). The CDR3 has 13 amino acids. In germline, CDR1 is ENHRY, CDR2 SYGVKD. V was trimmed by 10 bases and J by 6 bases, leaving 13 bases between them. The DNA of the CDR3 is TGTGCCAACAGGCAGGAGCTTAATTCACCCCTCCACTTT. It specifies CANRQELNSPLHF.

A few counts support this clonotype. The chain employs TRBV7-9 and TRBJ1-4; 10 nucleotides line up with TRBD1. V gave up 5 bases and J gave up 6 bases; unmatched junction bases: 9. Germline V gives CDR1 SEHNR, CDR2 FQNEAQ (reference sequence). The CDR3 runs 16 residues. CDR3 loop: CASSTWATGGHEKLFF. CDR3 coding DNA: TGTGCCAGCAGCACCTGGGCGACAGGGGGCCATGAAAAACTGTTTTTT.

Only a few counts were recorded for this clonotype. The chain combines TRBV7-3 with TRBJ2-6; TRBD1 might be the D (6 bases). The ends were cut back, 6 bases at V and 0 bases at J, with 21 bases in the middle. Per the germline V gene, CDR1 is SGHTA and CDR2 is FQGTGA. The CDR3 extends over 19 amino acids. CDR3 sequence (DNA): TGTGCCAGCAGACCCGTTGTCACAGGGCTTAACTCTGGGGCCAACGTCCTGACTTTC. This translates into CASRPVVTGLNSGANVLTF. The full variable domain, rest sourced from reference TRBV7-3 and TRBJ2-6, is GAGVSQTPSNKVTEKGKYVELRCDPISGHTALYWYRQSLGQGPEFLIYFQGTGAADDSGLPNDRFFAVRPEGSVSTLKIQRTERGDSAVYLCASRPVVTGLNSGANVLTFGAGSRLTVL.

The sample holds a few counts of this clonotype. V and J are TRBV7-6 and TRBJ2-2; the match to TRBD2 covers 9 bases. Germline values: CDR1 SGHVS, CDR2 FNYEAQ. CDR3 length equals 17 residues. V shed 0 bases, J shed 0 bases, and the junction held 2 bases outside the gene matches. The CDR3 DNA is TGTGCCAGCAGCTTAGCGACTAGCGGAGCGAACACCGGGGAGCTGTTTTTT. It translates to CASSLATSGANTGELFF.

This chain links TRBV9 with TRBJ1-6; TRBD1 agrees at 9 bases. CDR1 and CDR2 (germline): SGDLS, YYNGEE. Trimming removed 3 bases from V and 8 bases from J; junction bases left unmatched: 6. The CDR3 loop spans 15 amino acids. The CDR3 DNA is TGTGCCAGCAGCGGGACAGGGGATTTGCATTCACCCCTCCACTTT. Amino acids: CASSGTGDLHSPLHF.

The rearrangement links TRBV7-2 to TRBJ1-1; TRBD1 matches 12 bases. The CDR3 covers 17 residues. The V segment lost 5 bases and the J segment 3 bases; nucleotides outside the gene matches: 10. The germline V gene encodes CDR1 SGHTA and CDR2 FQGNSA. The CDR3 coding sequence is TGTGCCAGCAGCGTCCTCCGGGACAGGGGGCGAGACACTGAAGCTTTCTTT. Protein sequence: CASSVLRDRGRDTEAFF.

This clonotype appeared a single time. The V and J genes are TRBV6-5 and TRBJ1-1, with no clear D. The CDR3 has 14 residues. The V end lost 5 bases, the J end lost 1 base, and 11 bases lay between the germline ends. The germline V gene has CDR1 MNHEY and CDR2 SVGAGI. The CDR3 sequence: CASSTDFQNTEAFF. CDR3 DNA sequence: TGTGCCAGCAGTACAGACTTCCAGAACACTGAAGCTTTCTTT.